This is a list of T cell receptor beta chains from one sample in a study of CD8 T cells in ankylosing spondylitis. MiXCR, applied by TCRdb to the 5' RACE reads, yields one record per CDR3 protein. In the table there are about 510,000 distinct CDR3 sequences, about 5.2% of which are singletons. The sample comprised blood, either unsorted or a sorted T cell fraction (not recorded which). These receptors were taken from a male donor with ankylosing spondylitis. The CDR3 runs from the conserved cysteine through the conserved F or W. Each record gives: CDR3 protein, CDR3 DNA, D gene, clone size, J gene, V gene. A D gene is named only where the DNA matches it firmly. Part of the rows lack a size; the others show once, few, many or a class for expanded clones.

CASSTNRDRDEAFF | TGTGCCAGCAGCACAAACCGGGACAGGGATGAAGCTTTCTTT | TRBD1 | . | TRBJ1-1 | TRBV7-3
CASSLGRAGDTQYF | TGTGCCAGCAGCTTAGGGAGGGCCGGGGATACGCAGTATTTT | . | . | TRBJ2-3 | TRBV7-2
CATSAYGGDTGELFF | TGTGCCACCAGTGCCTACGGGGGAGACACCGGGGAGCTGTTTTTT | . | few | TRBJ2-2 | TRBV24-1
CASSLEQGWGNTEAFF | TGCGCCAGCAGCTTGGAGCAGGGGTGGGGGAACACTGAAGCTTTCTTT | . | many | TRBJ1-1 | TRBV5-1
CASSSTGAEQYF | TGCGCCAGCAGTTCGACAGGGGCCGAGCAGTACTTC | TRBD1 | many | TRBJ2-7 | TRBV5-1
CASSLFGTSINEQFF | TGTGCCAGCAGTTTATTTGGGACTAGTATAAATGAGCAGTTCTTC | TRBD2 | many | TRBJ2-1 | TRBV28
CSARDNRAGGFETQYF | TGCAGTGCTAGAGATAATAGAGCGGGAGGATTTGAGACCCAGTACTTC | TRBD2 | many | TRBJ2-5 | TRBV20-1
CASSPRRGDTGELFF | TGTGCCAGCAGTCCCCGCCGGGGTGATACCGGGGAGCTGTTTTTT | . | . | TRBJ2-2 | TRBV28
CASSQVGLMLTDTQYF | TGCGCCAGCAGCCAAGTGGGCCTGATGCTCACAGATACGCAGTATTTT | . | many | TRBJ2-3 | TRBV4-1
CASSVSGDEQYF | TGTGCCAGCAGCGTATCTGGGGACGAGCAGTACTTC | . | many | TRBJ2-7 | TRBV9
CASSQLQGFTYEQYF | TGCGCCAGCAGCCAGCTACAGGGGTTTACCTACGAGCAGTACTTC | TRBD1 | . | TRBJ2-7 | TRBV4-3
CASTPGGNQPQHF | TGTGCCAGCACCCCCGGGGGCAATCAGCCCCAGCATTTT | . | many | TRBJ1-5 | TRBV6-1
CASSYSQRQRTDTQYF | TGTGCCAGCAGTTACTCGCAGCGCCAGCGCACAGATACGCAGTATTTT | . | few | TRBJ2-3 | TRBV6-5
CASSQIGTSGLPYEQYF | TGTGCCAGCAGCCAAATCGGGACTAGCGGCCTTCCCTACGAGCAGTACTTC | TRBD2 | many | TRBJ2-7 | TRBV4-2
CASSLGSLVSYEQYF | TGTGCCAGCAGCTTAGGGTCGCTAGTTTCCTACGAGCAGTACTTC | . | many | TRBJ2-7 | TRBV7-8
CASSLVVRQGTEAFF | TGTGCCAGCAGCTTAGTTGTCCGCCAAGGCACTGAAGCTTTCTTT | . | many | TRBJ1-1 | TRBV7-2
CSAKFGGYNQPQHF | TGCAGTGCTAAGTTCGGGGGGTACAATCAGCCCCAGCATTTT | . | many | TRBJ1-5 | TRBV20-1
CASSSLGLVSPETQYF | TGTGCCAGCAGCTCCCTCGGACTAGTCTCTCCAGAGACCCAGTACTTC | TRBD2 | . | TRBJ2-5 | TRBV7-6
CASSDAPGGYGYTF | TGTGCCAGCAGTGATGCCCCGGGGGGCTATGGCTACACCTTC | . | few | TRBJ1-2 | TRBV6-1
CASSAIKGTEDQPQHF | TGTGCCAGCAGTGCCATAAAAGGGACAGAGGATCAGCCCCAGCATTTT | TRBD1 | many | TRBJ1-5 | TRBV28
CASSSQRETPLWEQYF | . | . | many | TRBJ2-7 | TRBV28
CASTQSPRGNEKLFF | TGTGCCAGCACCCAAAGTCCCAGGGGCAATGAAAAACTGTTTTTT | . | many | TRBJ1-4 | TRBV7-9
CSARVVGGRPHTGELFF | TGCAGTGCTAGAGTCGTGGGCGGGAGGCCGCACACCGGGGAGCTGTTTTTT | TRBD2 | many | TRBJ2-2 | TRBV20-1
CASSQDMRQAFGEQFF | TGCGCCAGCAGCCAGGATATGAGACAGGCATTTGGGGAGCAGTTCTTC | . | many | TRBJ2-1 | TRBV4-3
CASSRQVQGAKNIQYF | TGCGCCAGCAGCAGACAGGTCCAAGGGGCCAAAAACATTCAGTACTTC | . | many | TRBJ2-4 | TRBV5-1
CSVAETQGNGYTF | TGCAGCGTCGCGGAGACGCAGGGGAATGGCTACACCTTC | . | many | TRBJ1-2 | TRBV29-1
CASSLNPENTEAFF | TGTGCCAGCAGCTTGAACCCAGAGAACACTGAAGCTTTCTTT | . | many | TRBJ1-1 | TRBV5-6
CASTLGLEQYF | TGTGCCAGCACTTTGGGCCTCGAGCAGTACTTC | . | few | TRBJ2-7 | TRBV12-3/TRBV12-4
CSARDLGDTQYF | TGCAGTGCTAGAGATCTGGGAGATACGCAGTATTTT | . | many | TRBJ2-3 | TRBV20-1
CASSFGAGGNNEQFF | TGTGCTAGCAGCTTTGGAGCAGGGGGCAACAATGAGCAGTTCTTC | TRBD1 | many | TRBJ2-1 | TRBV7-7
CASSDRQVPRRELFF | TGTGCCAGCAGTGATCGACAGGTTCCTCGCCGGGAGCTGTTTTTT | . | many | TRBJ2-2 | TRBV6-1
CASSLTTGSGEQFF | TGTGCCAGCAGCTTAACGACAGGGTCGGGTGAGCAGTTCTTC | TRBD1 | . | TRBJ2-1 | TRBV9
CSARSSGGYEQYF | TGCAGTGCTAGGTCTAGCGGGGGATACGAGCAGTACTTC | TRBD2 | many | TRBJ2-7 | TRBV20-1
CVSRGALMNEQYF | TGCGTTTCCCGGGGGGCGTTGATGAACGAGCAGTACTTC | . | many | TRBJ2-7 | TRBV5-1
CASRHRGGGTDTQYF | TGCGCCAGCAGGCATCGGGGGGGGGGCACAGATACGCAGTATTTT | TRBD2 | . | TRBJ2-3 | TRBV4-3
CATGQGGSEAFF | TGTGCCACAGGACAGGGGGGCTCTGAAGCTTTCTTT | TRBD1 | many | TRBJ1-1 | TRBV10-3
CSQLRETYGYTF | TGCAGTCAGCTAAGAGAGACCTATGGCTACACCTTC | . | many | TRBJ1-2 | TRBV20-1
CASSPSDPDTQYF | TGTGCCAGCAGCCCCTCGGACCCGGATACGCAGTATTTT | . | . | TRBJ2-3 | TRBV5-4
CASSPPWGAPPYSNQPQHF | TGTGCCAGCTCACCACCGTGGGGGGCTCCACCTTATAGCAATCAGCCCCAGCATTTT | . | many | TRBJ1-5 | TRBV18
CASSPSVPSYGYTF | TGTGCCAGCAGCCCCTCAGTCCCTAGCTATGGCTACACCTTC | . | many | TRBJ1-2 | TRBV7-9